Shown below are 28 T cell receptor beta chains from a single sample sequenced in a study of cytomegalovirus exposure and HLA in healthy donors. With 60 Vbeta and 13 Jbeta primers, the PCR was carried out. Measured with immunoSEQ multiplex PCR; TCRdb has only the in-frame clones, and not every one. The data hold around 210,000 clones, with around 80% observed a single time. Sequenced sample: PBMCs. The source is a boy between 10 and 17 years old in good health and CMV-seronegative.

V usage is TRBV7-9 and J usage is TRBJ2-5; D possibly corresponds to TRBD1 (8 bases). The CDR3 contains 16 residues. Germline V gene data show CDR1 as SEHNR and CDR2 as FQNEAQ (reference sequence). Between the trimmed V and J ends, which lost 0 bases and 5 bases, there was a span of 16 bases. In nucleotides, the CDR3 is TGTGCCAGCAGCTTAGCGTCAACAGGGGGGGAGGAGACCCAGTACTTC. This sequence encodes CASSLASTGGEETQYF.

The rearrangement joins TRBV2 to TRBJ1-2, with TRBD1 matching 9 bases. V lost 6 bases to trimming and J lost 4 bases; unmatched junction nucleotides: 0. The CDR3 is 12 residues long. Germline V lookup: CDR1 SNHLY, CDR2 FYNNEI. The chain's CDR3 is CASRDRGYGYTF. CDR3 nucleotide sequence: TGTGCCAGCAGGGACAGGGGCTATGGCTACACCTTC.

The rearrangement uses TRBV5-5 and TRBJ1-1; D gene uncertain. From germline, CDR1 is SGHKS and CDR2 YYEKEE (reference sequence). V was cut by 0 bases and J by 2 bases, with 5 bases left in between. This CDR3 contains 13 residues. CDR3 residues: CASSLDLNTEAFF. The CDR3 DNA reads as TGTGCCAGCAGCTTGGACCTAAACACTGAAGCTTTCTTT.

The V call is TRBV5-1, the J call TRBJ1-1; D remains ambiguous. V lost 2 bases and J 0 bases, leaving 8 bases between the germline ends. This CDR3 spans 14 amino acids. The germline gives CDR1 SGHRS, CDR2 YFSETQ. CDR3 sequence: CASSLGGMNTEAFF. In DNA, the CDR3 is TGCGCCAGCAGCTTAGGCGGCATGAACACTGAAGCTTTCTTT.

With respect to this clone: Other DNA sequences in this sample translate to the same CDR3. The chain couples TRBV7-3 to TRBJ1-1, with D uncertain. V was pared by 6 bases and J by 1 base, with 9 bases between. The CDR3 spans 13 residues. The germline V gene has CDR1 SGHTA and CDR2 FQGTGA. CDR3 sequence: CASSLRRNTEAFF. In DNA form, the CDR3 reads TGTGCCAGCAGTTTACGGAGGAACACTGAAGCTTTCTTT.

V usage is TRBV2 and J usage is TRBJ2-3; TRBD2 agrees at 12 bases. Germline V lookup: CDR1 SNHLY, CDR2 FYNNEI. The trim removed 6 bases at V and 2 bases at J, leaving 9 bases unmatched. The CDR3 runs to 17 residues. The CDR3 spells CASRASGGAYYTDTQYF. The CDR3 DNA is TGTGCCAGCAGGGCTAGCGGGGGGGCCTATTACACAGATACGCAGTATTTT.

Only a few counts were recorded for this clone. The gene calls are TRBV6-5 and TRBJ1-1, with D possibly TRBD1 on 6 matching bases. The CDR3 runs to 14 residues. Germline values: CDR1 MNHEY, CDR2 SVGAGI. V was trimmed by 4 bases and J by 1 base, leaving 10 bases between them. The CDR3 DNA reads TGTGCCAGCAGTTCACAGGGAGCGAACACTGAAGCTTTCTTT. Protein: CASSSQGANTEAFF.

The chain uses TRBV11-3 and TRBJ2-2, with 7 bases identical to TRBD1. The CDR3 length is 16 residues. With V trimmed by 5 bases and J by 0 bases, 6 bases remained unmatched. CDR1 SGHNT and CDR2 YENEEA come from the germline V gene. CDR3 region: CASSRDRASNTGELFF. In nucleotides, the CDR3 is TGTGCCAGCAGCCGAGACAGGGCATCGAACACCGGGGAGCTGTTTTTT.

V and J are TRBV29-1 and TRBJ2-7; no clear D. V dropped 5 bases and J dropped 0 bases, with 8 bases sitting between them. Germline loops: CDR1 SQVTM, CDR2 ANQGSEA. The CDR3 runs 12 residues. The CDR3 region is CSVRRSSYEQYF. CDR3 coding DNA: TGCAGCGTTCGTAGGAGCTCCTACGAGCAGTACTTC.

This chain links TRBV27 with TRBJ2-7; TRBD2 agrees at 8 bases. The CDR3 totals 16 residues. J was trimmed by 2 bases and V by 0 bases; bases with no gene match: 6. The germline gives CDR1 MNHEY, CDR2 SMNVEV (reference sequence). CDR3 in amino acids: CASSLSTLRGAYEQYF. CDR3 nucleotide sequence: TGTGCCAGCAGTTTATCAACCTTGCGGGGGGCCTACGAGCAGTACTTC.

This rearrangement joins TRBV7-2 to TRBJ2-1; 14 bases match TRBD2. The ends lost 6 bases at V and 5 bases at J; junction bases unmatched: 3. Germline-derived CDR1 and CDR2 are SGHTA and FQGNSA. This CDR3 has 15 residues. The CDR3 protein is CASRRLAGGNNEQFF. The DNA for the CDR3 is TGTGCCAGCAGGAGACTAGCGGGAGGGAACAATGAGCAGTTCTTC.

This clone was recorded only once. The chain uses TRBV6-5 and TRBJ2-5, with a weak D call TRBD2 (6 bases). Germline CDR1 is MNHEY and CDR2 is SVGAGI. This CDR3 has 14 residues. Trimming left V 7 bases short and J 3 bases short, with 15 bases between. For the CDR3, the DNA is TGTGCCAGCACCAAGGGTAGCGGAGAAGAGACCCAGTACTTC. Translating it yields CASTKGSGEETQYF.

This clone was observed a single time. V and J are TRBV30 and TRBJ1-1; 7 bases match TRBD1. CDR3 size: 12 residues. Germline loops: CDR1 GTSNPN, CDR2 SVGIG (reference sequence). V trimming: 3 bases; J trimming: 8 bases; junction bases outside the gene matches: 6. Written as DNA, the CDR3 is TGTGCCTGGAGCGGGACAGTAAGCGAAGCTTTCTTT. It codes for CAWSGTVSEAFF.

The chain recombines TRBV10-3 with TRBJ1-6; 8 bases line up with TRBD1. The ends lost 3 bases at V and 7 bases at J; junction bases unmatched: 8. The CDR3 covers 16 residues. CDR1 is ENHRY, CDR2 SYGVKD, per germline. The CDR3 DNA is TGTGCCATCAGTGATAGACAGGGGCGATGGAATTCACCCCTCCACTTT. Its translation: CAISDRQGRWNSPLHF.

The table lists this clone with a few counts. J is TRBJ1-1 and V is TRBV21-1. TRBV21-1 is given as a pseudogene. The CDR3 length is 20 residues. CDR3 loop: CASSKPGPGGEGMVNTEAFF. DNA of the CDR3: TGTGCCAGCAGCAAACCAGGGCCGGGGGGGGAGGGAATGGTGAACACTGAAGCTTTCTTT.

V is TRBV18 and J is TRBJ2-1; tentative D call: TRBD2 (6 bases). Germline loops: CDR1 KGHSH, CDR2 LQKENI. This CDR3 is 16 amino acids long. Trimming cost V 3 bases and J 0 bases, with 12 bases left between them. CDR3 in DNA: TGTGCCAGCTCACCCGTGCGGGGTAGCTCCTACAATGAGCAGTTCTTC. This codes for CASSPVRGSSYNEQFF.

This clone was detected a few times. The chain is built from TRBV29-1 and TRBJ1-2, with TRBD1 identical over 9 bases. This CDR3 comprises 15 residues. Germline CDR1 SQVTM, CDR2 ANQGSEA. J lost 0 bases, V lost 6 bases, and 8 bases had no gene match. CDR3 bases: TGCAGCGTGGACAGGGGAAACCCTGCTAACTATGGCTACACCTTC. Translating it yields CSVDRGNPANYGYTF.

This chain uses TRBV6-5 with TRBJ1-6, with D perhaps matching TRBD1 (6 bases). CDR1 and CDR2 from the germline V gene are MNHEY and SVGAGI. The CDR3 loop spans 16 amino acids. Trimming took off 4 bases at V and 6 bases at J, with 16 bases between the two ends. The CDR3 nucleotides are TGTGCCAGCAGTTCCTTAGTGACAGGAGTTAATTCACCCCTCCACTTT. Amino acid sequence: CASSSLVTGVNSPLHF.

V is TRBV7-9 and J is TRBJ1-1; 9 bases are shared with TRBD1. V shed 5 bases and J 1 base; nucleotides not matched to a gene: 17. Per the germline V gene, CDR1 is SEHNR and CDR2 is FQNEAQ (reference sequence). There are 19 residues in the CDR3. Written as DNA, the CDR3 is TGTGCCAGCAGCCCCCTCGGCTCGGACAGGGGTGTTACGAACACTGAAGCTTTCTTT. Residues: CASSPLGSDRGVTNTEAFF. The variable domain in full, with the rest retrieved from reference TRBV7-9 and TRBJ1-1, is DTGVSQNPRHKITKRGQNVTFRCDPISEHNRLYWYRQTLGQGPEFLTYFQNEAQLEKSRLLSDRFSAERPKGSFSTLEIQRTEQGDSAMYLCASSPLGSDRGVTNTEAFFGQGTRLTVV.

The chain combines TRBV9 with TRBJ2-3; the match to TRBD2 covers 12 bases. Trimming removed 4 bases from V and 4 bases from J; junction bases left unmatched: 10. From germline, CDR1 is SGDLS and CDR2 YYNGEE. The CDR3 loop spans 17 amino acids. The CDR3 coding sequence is TGTGCCAGCAGCTCCAGAGTGACTAGCGGGGGTGCAGATACGCAGTATTTT. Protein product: CASSSRVTSGGADTQYF.

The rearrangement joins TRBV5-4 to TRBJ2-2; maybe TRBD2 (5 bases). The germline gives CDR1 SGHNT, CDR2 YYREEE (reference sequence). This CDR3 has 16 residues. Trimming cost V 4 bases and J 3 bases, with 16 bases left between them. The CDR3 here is CASSLYGVRDTGELFF. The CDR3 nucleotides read TGTGCCAGCAGCCTGTATGGGGTGAGGGACACCGGGGAGCTGTTTTTT.

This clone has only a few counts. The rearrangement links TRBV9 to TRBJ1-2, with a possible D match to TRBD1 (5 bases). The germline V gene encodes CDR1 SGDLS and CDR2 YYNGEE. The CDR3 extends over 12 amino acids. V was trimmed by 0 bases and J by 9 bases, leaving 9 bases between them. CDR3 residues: CASSVGQDSYTF. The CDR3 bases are TGTGCCAGCAGCGTAGGGCAGGACAGCTACACCTTC.

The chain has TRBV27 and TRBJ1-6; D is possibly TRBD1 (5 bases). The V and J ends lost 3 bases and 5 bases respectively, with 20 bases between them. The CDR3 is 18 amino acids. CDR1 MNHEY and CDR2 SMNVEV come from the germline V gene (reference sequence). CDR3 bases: TGTGCCAGCAGTTTTAGACCTCAGTCACGGACAAATAATTCACCCCTCCACTTT. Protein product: CASSFRPQSRTNNSPLHF.

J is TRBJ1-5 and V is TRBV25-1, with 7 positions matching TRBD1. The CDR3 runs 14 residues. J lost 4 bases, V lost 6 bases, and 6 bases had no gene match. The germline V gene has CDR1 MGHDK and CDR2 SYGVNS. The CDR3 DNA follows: TGTGCCAGCAGCGGAGACAGGGTAAATCAGCCCCAGCATTTT. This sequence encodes CASSGDRVNQPQHF.

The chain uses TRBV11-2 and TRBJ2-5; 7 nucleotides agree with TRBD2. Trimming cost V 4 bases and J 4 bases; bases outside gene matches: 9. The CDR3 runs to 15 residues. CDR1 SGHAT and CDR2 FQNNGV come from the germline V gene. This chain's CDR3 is CASSSLGASGETQYF. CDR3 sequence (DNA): TGTGCCAGCAGCTCTTTAGGGGCTAGCGGAGAGACCCAGTACTTC.

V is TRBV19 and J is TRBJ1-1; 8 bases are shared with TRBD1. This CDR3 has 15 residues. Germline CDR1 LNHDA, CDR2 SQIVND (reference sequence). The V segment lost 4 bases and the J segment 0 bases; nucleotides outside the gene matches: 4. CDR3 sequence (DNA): TGTGCCAGTAGTACGCCAGGGGGCCTGAACACTGAAGCTTTCTTT. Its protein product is CASSTPGGLNTEAFF.

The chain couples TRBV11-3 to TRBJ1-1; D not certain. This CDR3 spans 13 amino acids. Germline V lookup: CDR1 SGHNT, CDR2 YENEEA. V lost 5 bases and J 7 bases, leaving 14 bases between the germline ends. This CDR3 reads CASSLSGPIEAFF. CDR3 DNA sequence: TGTGCCAGCAGCCTCTCTGGGCCCATTGAAGCTTTCTTT.

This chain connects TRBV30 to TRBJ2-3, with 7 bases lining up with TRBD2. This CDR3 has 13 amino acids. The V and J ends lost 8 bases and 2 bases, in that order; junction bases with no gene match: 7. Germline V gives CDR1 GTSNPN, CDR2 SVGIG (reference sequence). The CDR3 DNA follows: TGTGCCCAAACGCGGGGGATCACAGATACGCAGTATTTT. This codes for CAQTRGITDTQYF.